What follows are 24 T cell receptor beta chains derived from one specimen sequenced in a study of shared clonotypes between healthy human individuals (dated by TCRdb to the early 2020s). The library was built by means of the immunoSEQ multiplex PCR assay. This immuneACCESS table, as held by TCRdb, lists in-frame sequences with V and J called but not all clones. Of the missing ones, under half trace to an unresolved V gene in checked studies; the others have no known cause. The table for this sample lists some 1,900,000 clones; around 96% of them were counted only once. Clones ranked in the top ten supply more than 0.95% of the sample. CD8 naive samples consisted of CD45RO-negative cells that were positively selected for CCR7, yielding a CD45RA+CCR7+ population without TemRA cells. The specimen was naive CD8+ T cells sorted from blood. The cell subset or site label, as the study defines it: CD45RA+CCR7+. The source is a man between 18 and 29 years old in good health.

The gene calls are TRBV29-1 and TRBJ2-1; D unresolved. Germline V gene data show CDR1 as SQVTM and CDR2 as ANQGSEA. This CDR3 spans 14 amino acids. V was shortened by 5 bases and J by 4 bases, with 15 bases between the two germline ends. This CDR3 is CSVSLEENYNEQFF. The CDR3 bases are TGCAGCGTTTCTCTTGAGGAGAATTACAATGAGCAGTTCTTC.

A single count supports this clone. The chain recombines TRBV29-1 with TRBJ2-7; D is ambiguous. This CDR3 comprises 12 residues. V lost 4 bases and J lost 2, with 9 bases in between. Germline values: CDR1 SQVTM, CDR2 ANQGSEA. The CDR3 region has the DNA TGCAGCGTTGGGCAGGCCGCCTACGAGCAGTACTTC. Its translation is CSVGQAAYEQYF.

The V call is TRBV7-3, the J call TRBJ2-7, with D possibly TRBD1 on 6 matching bases. CDR1 and CDR2 from the germline V gene are SGHTA and FQGTGA. The CDR3 consists of 13 residues. V dropped 3 bases and J dropped 5 bases, with 11 bases sitting between them. The CDR3 loop is CASSLLQGHEQYF. In nucleotides, the CDR3 is TGTGCCAGCAGCTTGTTACAGGGCCACGAGCAGTACTTC.

This sequence joins TRBV25-1 and TRBJ2-5, with TRBD1 as a possible D gene (6 bases). This CDR3 is built from 16 residues. The V and J ends lost 3 bases and 3 bases respectively, with 17 bases between them. Germline V CDR1 and CDR2: MGHDK, SYGVNS. The CDR3 nucleotides are TGTGCCAGCAGTGAGGCTTTTGGACAGACTGAAGAGACCCAGTACTTC. Translated, it gives CASSEAFGQTEETQYF.

CDR3 DNA sequence: TGTGCCAGTAGTATAGGACTAGCGGGTGTTAACACCGGGGAGCTGTTTTTT. Protein: CASSIGLAGVNTGELFF. The rearrangement uses TRBV19 and TRBJ2-2, with 10 bases fitting TRBD2. CDR3 length equals 17 residues. Germline CDR1 is LNHDA and CDR2 is SQIVND (reference sequence). With 1 base clipped from V and 2 bases from J, the junction kept 4 bases outside the gene matches.

The J gene is TRBJ1-6, the V gene TRBV5-4; 9 bases align to TRBD1. Germline CDR1 reads SGHNT; CDR2 reads YYREEE (reference sequence). V dropped 4 bases and J dropped 11; count of bases not matched to a gene: 7. The CDR3 is made up of 14 amino acids. CDR3 region: CASSRYRGPPPLHF. Here the CDR3 DNA reads TGTGCCAGCAGCCGATACAGGGGGCCTCCACCCCTCCACTTT.

The V call is TRBV1, the J call TRBJ1-2; the listed D gene, TRBD1, was not tested against the DNA. TRBV1 is a pseudogene segment. This CDR3 is built from 15 residues. CDR3 coding DNA: TGCACCAGGCAAAAGGCTACAGGGGGCTCTTATGGCTACACCTTC. This gives the protein CTRQKATGGSYGYTF.

The chain employs TRBV2 and TRBJ2-7; TRBD1 is a possible D gene (6 bases). Trimming pared 8 bases from V and 2 bases from J, leaving 22 bases between. The CDR3 is made up of 16 amino acids. Germline-derived CDR1 and CDR2 are SNHLY and FYNNEI. The CDR3 loop reads CASLVRTDRFPYEQYF. The CDR3 DNA follows: TGTGCCAGCTTAGTTAGGACAGACCGTTTCCCCTACGAGCAGTACTTC.

The chain couples TRBV7-9 to TRBJ2-3; no firm D call. The V gene's germline CDR1 is SEHNR and CDR2 FQNEAQ (reference sequence). The length of the CDR3 is 15 residues. V lost 4 bases, J lost 2 bases, and 13 bases lay in between. The CDR3 DNA reads TGTGCCAGCAGCTCCCCCACAGAGCACACAGATACGCAGTATTTT. Amino acids: CASSSPTEHTDTQYF.

V and J are TRBV11-2 and TRBJ1-2, with D possibly matching TRBD1 (5 bases). The germline CDR1 and CDR2 sequences are SGHAT and FQNNGV. The CDR3 runs 15 residues. V shed 5 bases and J shed 4 bases, with 17 bases lying between them. This CDR3 reads CASSPGSGALYGYTF. In DNA form, the CDR3 reads TGTGCCAGCAGCCCCGGGTCCGGGGCCCTCTATGGCTACACCTTC.

V and J are TRBV7-6 and TRBJ1-5; D gene unclear. This CDR3 has 14 residues. CDR1 SGHVS and CDR2 FNYEAQ come from the germline V gene. V was pared by 3 bases and J by 4 bases, with 10 bases between. The DNA of the CDR3 is TGTGCCAGCAGCTTGGACGACGGGAATCAGCCCCAGCATTTT. Its protein is CASSLDDGNQPQHF.

Notes on this clone: This sample also contains other DNA sequences that code for the same CDR3. The chain employs TRBV6-5 and TRBJ2-1; D is possibly TRBD1 (5 bases). Germline V CDR1 and CDR2: MNHEY, SVGAGI. The V and J ends lost 2 bases and 0 bases respectively, with 8 bases between them. The CDR3 loop spans 15 amino acids. CDR3: CASSYGASSYNEQFF. CDR3 coding DNA: TGTGCCAGCAGTTACGGGGCTAGCTCCTACAATGAGCAGTTCTTC.

This rearrangement joins TRBV19 to TRBJ1-5; D gene ambiguous. V was clipped by 3 bases and J by 2 bases, with 14 bases between them. CDR1 is LNHDA and CDR2 is SQIVND in the germline V gene (reference sequence). This CDR3 region has 16 residues. CDR3 region: CASSIGTRVGNQPQHF. The CDR3 DNA sequence: TGTGCCAGTAGTATTGGAACACGGGTTGGCAATCAGCCCCAGCATTTT.

The chain uses TRBV5-6 and TRBJ1-2; D gene uncertain. The CDR3 totals 14 residues. CDR1 is SGHDT and CDR2 is YYEEEE in the germline V gene. V lost 4 bases, J lost 5 bases, and 15 bases lay in between. DNA of the CDR3: TGTGCCAGCAGCGATACCAGTGACGCGTATGGCTACACCTTC. Residues: CASSDTSDAYGYTF.

The gene calls are TRBV19 and TRBJ1-1, with D possibly matching TRBD1 (5 bases). Germline CDR1 reads LNHDA; CDR2 reads SQIVND (reference sequence). Trimming shortened V by 3 bases and J by 4 bases, and 12 bases separated the two germline ends. The CDR3 is 14 residues long. The CDR3 sequence: CASSIGDPATEAFF. CDR3 coding DNA: TGTGCCAGTAGTATTGGGGACCCAGCCACTGAAGCTTTCTTT.

The chain combines TRBV6-1 with TRBJ2-1, with 10 positions matching TRBD2. CDR1 is MNHNS, CDR2 SASEGT, per germline. The ends lost 3 bases at V and 4 bases at J; junction bases unmatched: 6. The CDR3 is 16 residues long. CDR3 protein: CASSEGTSGIYNEQFF. For the CDR3, the DNA is TGTGCCAGCAGTGAGGGTACTAGCGGGATTTACAATGAGCAGTTCTTC.

The chain joins TRBV28 to TRBJ2-5, with TRBD2 matching over 15 bases. With 6 bases clipped from V and 5 bases from J, the junction kept 7 bases outside the gene matches. Germline CDR1 is MDHEN and CDR2 is SYDVKM. The CDR3 covers 16 residues. The CDR3 coding sequence is TGTGCCAGCAGCATTGGGACTAGCGGGAGGAGGGAGACCCAGTACTTC. Translating it yields CASSIGTSGRRETQYF. Full variable domain (rest looked up from reference TRBV28 and TRBJ2-5): DVKVTQSSRYLVKRTGEKVFLECVQDMDHENMFWYRQDPGLGLRLIYFSYDVKMKEKGDIPEGYSVSREKKERFSLILESASTNQTSMYLCASSIGTSGRRETQYFGPGTRLLVL.

The chain joins TRBV30 to TRBJ2-1; 9 bases agree with TRBD2. The CDR3 is 15 amino acids. V gave up 6 bases and J gave up 7 bases; unmatched junction bases: 13. Per the germline V gene, CDR1 is GTSNPN and CDR2 is SVGIG (reference sequence). The CDR3 region has the DNA TGTGCCTGCTACCTAGGCAGCGGGGGGAGGAATGAGCAGTTCTTC. Amino acid sequence: CACYLGSGGRNEQFF.

CDR3 loop: CASSPTSGAIYINEQFF. The CDR3, as DNA: TGCGCCAGCAGCCCGACTAGCGGGGCTATCTATATAAATGAGCAGTTCTTC. This sequence joins TRBV5-1 and TRBJ2-1; 11 bases fit TRBD2. Germline CDR1 is SGHRS and CDR2 is YFSETQ. V lost 4 bases and J lost 7; bases outside the gene matches: 13. This CDR3 is built from 17 residues.

The V call is TRBV19, the J call TRBJ1-1; no clear D gene. The CDR3 has 13 amino acids. Germline CDR1 and CDR2: LNHDA and SQIVND (reference sequence). Deletions cut 4 bases from V and 4 bases from J, with 10 bases between. CDR3 sequence reads: CASSKAWGTEAFF. In nucleotides, the CDR3 is TGTGCCAGTAGTAAGGCCTGGGGCACTGAAGCTTTCTTT.

V is TRBV9 and J is TRBJ1-1, with TRBD1 matching over 11 bases. The CDR3 sequence is 19 residues long. Germline CDR1 and CDR2: SGDLS and YYNGEE. The V and J ends lost 1 base and 1 base, in that order; junction bases with no gene match: 12. CDR3 nucleotide sequence: TGTGCCAGCAGCGTATCGGGACAGGGGGACAAGGATACGAACACTGAAGCTTTCTTT. Encoded protein: CASSVSGQGDKDTNTEAFF.

Remarks on this clone: The sample has other DNA sequences that encode this CDR3 too. J is TRBJ1-5 and V is TRBV6-5, with 8 bases fitting TRBD1. The CDR3 runs 14 residues. V lost 3 bases to trimming and J lost 7 bases; unmatched junction nucleotides: 5. The germline CDR1 and CDR2 sequences are MNHEY and SVGAGI. The CDR3 nucleotides are TGTGCCAGCAGTTATGGACAGGGTGGGCAGCCCCAGCATTTT. Translation gives CASSYGQGGQPQHF.

The chain combines TRBV7-8 with TRBJ2-7, with D possibly called TRBD1 or TRBD2 (5 bases each). The CDR3 is made up of 15 amino acids. The V and J ends lost 1 base and 3 bases respectively, with 13 bases between them. Germline CDR1 SGHVS, CDR2 FQNEAQ. The CDR3 DNA is TGTGCCAGCAGCTTAGAAGCAGGGAGTTTCTACGAGCAGTACTTC. Amino acids: CASSLEAGSFYEQYF.

This chain connects TRBV30 to TRBJ1-1; maybe TRBD1 (5 bases). The CDR3 consists of 14 residues. V was shortened by 1 base and J by 4 bases, with 13 bases between the two germline ends. Germline-derived CDR1 and CDR2 are GTSNPN and SVGIG (reference sequence). DNA for the CDR3: TGTGCCTGGAGTGGAGTTCAGGGCGGCACTGAAGCTTTCTTT. Translating it yields CAWSGVQGGTEAFF.